Presented here are 22 T cell receptor beta chains from one specimen sequenced in a study of T cell responses to AZD1222 COVID-19 vaccine (dated by TCRdb to the early 2020s). The meaning of the sample's time point label: baseline before first vaccination. The library was prepared using the immunoSEQ multiplex PCR assay. Held by TCRdb, this immuneACCESS table contains in-frame sequences only and omits some clones. Under half of the omission traces to an unresolved V gene where checked; the cause of the rest is unknown. The sample records roughly 160,000 clones, roughly 92% of which are singletons. About 1.6% of the sample lies in the top ten. This material consisted of peripheral blood, taken on day 0 of AZD1222 vaccination. These receptors originate from an adult in good health.

The rearrangement joins TRBV2 to TRBJ2-1, with TRBD2 as a possible D gene (5 bases). The germline V gene has CDR1 SNHLY and CDR2 FYNNEI. V lost 5 bases and J lost 7, with 12 bases in between. CDR3 length: 13 amino acids. DNA for the CDR3: TGTGCCAGCAGTACCTTTCCGGGGAATGAGCAGTTCTTC. Its protein is CASSTFPGNEQFF.

The V call is TRBV5-6, the J call TRBJ1-2; D unclear. V was clipped by 0 bases and J by 4 bases, with 10 bases between them. There are 14 residues in the CDR3. Germline V lookup: CDR1 SGHDT, CDR2 YYEEEE. The CDR3 protein is CASSLAGVPYGYTF. CDR3 bases: TGTGCCAGCAGCTTGGCCGGGGTGCCCTATGGCTACACCTTC.

The chain carries TRBV3-1 (or the pseudogene TRBV3-2) and TRBJ1-6; 8 positions match TRBD1. Losses at the gene ends were 4 bases for V and 2 bases for J; bases not matched to a gene: 4. This CDR3 spans 16 amino acids. Germline V gene sequence: CDR1 LGHDT, CDR2 YNNKEL (reference sequence). CDR3 DNA sequence: TGTGCCAGCAGCCCATGGACAGGGCCCTATAATTCACCCCTCCACTTT. It translates to CASSPWTGPYNSPLHF.

This clone has a handful of counts. A read error may produce the germline difference seen at one junction end. This chain uses TRBV7-3 with TRBJ2-1; D is unresolved. Per germline, CDR1 SGHTA and CDR2 FQGTGA. The CDR3 is 15 residues long. The CDR3 DNA reads as TGTGCCAGCAGCCTAACACGGACGGGCCAGAATGAGCAGTTCTTC. It encodes CASSLTRTGQNEQFF.

The V gene is TRBV11-2, the J gene TRBJ1-5; TRBD1 agrees at 7 bases. This CDR3 is built from 16 residues. V dropped 6 bases and J dropped 0; count of bases not matched to a gene: 8. Germline-derived CDR1 and CDR2 are SGHAT and FQNNGV. The CDR3 DNA reads TGTGCCAGCAGTACGACGACAGGGTTTAGCAATCAGCCCCAGCATTTT. Translating it yields CASSTTTGFSNQPQHF.

The chain joins TRBV7-9 to TRBJ2-2; the D is unclear. V lost 5 bases and J 4 bases, leaving 14 bases between the germline ends. The CDR3 is 15 amino acids. Germline lookup yields CDR1 SEHNR and CDR2 FQNEAQ (reference sequence). CDR3 residues: CASSAIGQSTGELFF. In DNA, the CDR3 is TGTGCCAGCAGCGCCATTGGGCAGTCCACCGGGGAGCTGTTTTTT.

The J gene is TRBJ2-2, the V gene TRBV5-1; TRBD2 matches at 7 bases. The ends lost 4 bases at V and 5 bases at J; junction bases unmatched: 11. The CDR3 has 16 residues. The V gene's germline CDR1 is SGHRS and CDR2 YFSETQ. The CDR3 nucleotides read TGCGCCAGCAGCGGGGGAAGCGGGACTGGTACCGGGGAGCTGTTTTTT. This translates into CASSGGSGTGTGELFF.

The V and J genes are TRBV11-3 and TRBJ2-5; possibly TRBD1 for D (5 bases). Per the germline V gene, CDR1 is SGHNT and CDR2 is YENEEA. CDR3 length equals 12 residues. Between the trimmed V and J ends, which lost 2 bases and 4 bases, there was a span of 5 bases. This CDR3 reads CASSLRGETQYF. The CDR3 DNA reads TGTGCCAGCAGCTTAAGGGGAGAGACCCAGTACTTC.

The chain links TRBV4-3 to TRBJ2-1, with 7 bases identical to TRBD2. The CDR3 is made up of 16 amino acids. V lost 0 bases, J lost 2 bases, and 4 bases stayed unmatched. Germline V gene data show CDR1 as LGHNA and CDR2 as YSLEER. The CDR3 bases are TGCGCCAGCAGCCAAGAGCGCGGACTAGCCTACAATGAGCAGTTCTTC. Translating it yields CASSQERGLAYNEQFF.

The V call is TRBV15, the J call TRBJ1-6; a weak D match, TRBD1 (6 bases). Germline V gene data show CDR1 as LNHNV and CDR2 as YYDKDF (reference sequence). CDR3 length: 17 residues. Trimming pared 7 bases from V and 0 bases from J, leaving 16 bases between. The CDR3 protein is CATTPDRISSYNSPLHF. The CDR3 nucleotides are TGTGCCACCACCCCGGACAGAATTAGCTCCTATAATTCACCCCTCCACTTT.

The chain is built from TRBV2 and TRBJ1-4, with TRBD1 matching 8 bases. V shed 2 bases and J 6 bases; nucleotides not matched to a gene: 11. The CDR3 is made up of 17 amino acids. From germline, CDR1 is SNHLY and CDR2 FYNNEI. Here the CDR3 reads CASSERESTGVHEKLFF. CDR3 sequence (DNA): TGTGCCAGCAGTGAAAGGGAATCGACAGGGGTTCATGAAAAACTGTTTTTT.

This clone was seen a single time. This chain links TRBV27 with TRBJ1-4; D unresolved. The CDR3 totals 14 residues. Trimming took 3 bases from V and 4 from J, leaving 9 bases between them. The germline CDR1 and CDR2 sequences are MNHEY and SMNVEV (reference sequence). The CDR3 region has the DNA TGTGCCAGCAGTTTTACGGGCCTTAATGAAAAACTGTTTTTT. This translates into CASSFTGLNEKLFF.

V gene TRBV7-2 combines with J gene TRBJ2-3, with D tentatively TRBD1 (5 bases). The length of the CDR3 is 14 residues. Germline V lookup: CDR1 SGHTA, CDR2 FQGNSA. Trimming removed 2 bases from V and 10 bases from J, with 16 bases in between. The chain's CDR3 is CASSLTPQGSAQYF. DNA for the CDR3: TGTGCCAGCAGCTTAACCCCCCAGGGCTCGGCGCAGTATTTT.

This chain joins TRBV6-2 or TRBV6-3 and TRBJ1-2, with a weak D call TRBD1 (6 bases). CDR3 size: 14 residues. Germline CDR1 is MNHEY and CDR2 is SVGEGT. The germline V and J ends were trimmed by 6 bases and 8 bases, with 19 bases remaining between them. The CDR3 DNA is TGTGCCAGCAGCCGCGGGACAAGGGCTGAGGGCTACACCTTC. It encodes CASSRGTRAEGYTF.

V gene TRBV11-3 combines with J gene TRBJ2-1, with TRBD1 matching over 7 bases. CDR3 length: 14 amino acids. V was pared by 5 bases and J by 8 bases, with 9 bases of the junction left unmatched. Germline V gene data show CDR1 as SGHNT and CDR2 as YENEEA. The CDR3 spells CASSPHDRDDEQFF. DNA for the CDR3: TGTGCCAGCAGCCCCCACGACAGGGACGATGAGCAGTTCTTC.

The chain carries TRBV20-1 and TRBJ1-1; D ambiguous. The length of the CDR3 is 11 residues. V was shortened by 0 bases and J by 6 bases, with 5 bases between the two germline ends. In germline, CDR1 is DFQATT, CDR2 SNEGSKA (reference sequence). The CDR3 spells CSARDAAEAFF. CDR3 in DNA: TGCAGTGCTAGAGACGCCGCTGAAGCTTTCTTT.

The chain is built from TRBV19 and TRBJ1-2, with a possible D match to TRBD1 (5 bases). The germline V and J ends were trimmed by 3 bases and 3 bases, with 8 bases remaining between them. CDR3 length: 13 residues. CDR1 is LNHDA and CDR2 is SQIVND in the germline V gene (reference sequence). In nucleotides, the CDR3 is TGTGCCAGTAGTATGGGGGGGTACTATGGCTACACCTTC. This gives the protein CASSMGGYYGYTF.

V is TRBV5-1 and J is TRBJ2-7; D may match TRBD1 or TRBD2 (6 bases each). V lost 4 bases and J 0 bases, leaving 17 bases between the germline ends. The germline V gene encodes CDR1 SGHRS and CDR2 YFSETQ. The CDR3 extends over 16 amino acids. For the CDR3, the DNA is TGCGCCAGCAGCCCTCATGGGGGGCGCAACTCCTACGAGCAGTACTTC. Amino acids: CASSPHGGRNSYEQYF.

The V call is TRBV19, the J call TRBJ2-1; maybe TRBD2 (7 bases). The CDR3 sequence is 14 residues long. Trimming removed 3 bases at V and 6 bases at J, with 12 bases between. Looked up from germline, CDR1 is LNHDA and CDR2 is SQIVND (reference sequence). CDR3 in DNA: TGTGCCAGTAGTATCTCGGGGGGCCCCAATGAGCAGTTCTTC. The encoded protein is CASSISGGPNEQFF.

Concerning this clone: The junction does not match germline at one end; this may be a read error. The rearrangement links TRBV10-2 to TRBJ2-5, with D tentatively TRBD1 or TRBD2 (6 bases each). The CDR3 contains 13 residues. Germline V gene data show CDR1 as WSHSY and CDR2 as SAAADI. DNA for the CDR3: TGCGCCAGCAGTGACACGAGGTGGGGGCGGGGCGACTTC. It specifies CASSDTRWGRGDF.

This clone was counted a single time. V and J are TRBV6-5 and TRBJ1-5; D might be TRBD1 (5 bases). Germline assignment: CDR1 MNHEY and CDR2 SVGAGI. Trimming pared 6 bases from V and 0 bases from J, leaving 9 bases between. This CDR3 comprises 14 residues. DNA for the CDR3: TGTGCCAGCAGCTCCGACAGTAGCAATCAGCCCCAGCATTTT. Protein sequence: CASSSDSSNQPQHF.

V usage is TRBV6-5 and J usage is TRBJ1-3; the D is unclear. Trimming cost V 0 bases and J 5 bases, with 14 bases left between them. The germline gives CDR1 MNHEY, CDR2 SVGAGI. This CDR3 contains 16 residues. The CDR3 region is CASSYSWEGGRNTIYF. The CDR3 region has the DNA TGTGCCAGCAGTTACTCGTGGGAGGGAGGTAGAAACACCATATATTTT.